This note documents a single TCR beta chain sequence. This entry is derived from a study of blood T cell repertoires in COVID-19. Study in general: COVID-19 samples, acute and convalescent, were from the United States, Italy and Spain. T cells, B-cell-depleted T cells, or PBMCs supplied cDNA or gDNA.

Assignment of participants to cohorts was predicated upon participant-reported clinical history. In the study's own analysis: Amplified reference gene primers provided the basis for estimating nucleated cell counts. Profiling relied on immunoSEQ multiplex PCR, and the TCRdb table lists in-frame clones only, not all of them. That table supplies the V and J calls and clone size; D and trimming were determined from the DNA. The sample shows approximately 280,000 clones, 87% of them seen only once. The CDR3 length is 13 residues. CDR1 is SGHRS, CDR2 YFSETQ, per germline. The V end was cut by 4 bases, the J end by 1 base, with 8 bases between.

Sequencing used PBMCs or T cells enriched from blood (not recorded which). This chain joins TRBV5-1 and TRBJ1-1; D not certain. The receptor comes from a woman aged 35 to 49 who had recovered from COVID-19. As DNA, the CDR3 is TGCGCCAGCAGCGGGCGAAAGAACACTGAAGCTTTCTTT. It translates to CASSGRKNTEAFF.